This passage covers 28 T cell receptor beta chains from one sample sequenced in a study of T-cell reconstitution after alpha-beta-depleted transplantation in children. Preparing the TCRbeta library involved the use of unique molecular identifiers. TCRdb recomputed calls from the PCR reads with MiXCR, one row per CDR3 protein. The sample consists of about 290,000 distinct CDR3 sequences, roughly 9.1% of them appearing once. Material: PBMCs, obtained before TCRalphabeta/CD19-depleted stem cell transplant. Receptor source: a boy under three years old with acute myeloid leukemia, due to receive a stem cell transplant.

This clonotype came up many times. The chain combines TRBV12-3 or TRBV12-4 with TRBJ2-1; 15 bases line up with TRBD2. This CDR3 spans 19 amino acids. Unmatched junction bases numbered 9, after V lost 1 base and J lost 5 bases. The CDR3 DNA follows: TGTGCCAGCAGTTTAGTAGGGGGACTAGCGGGAGGTAGGGACAATGAGCAGTTCTTC. This gives the protein CASSLVGGLAGGRDNEQFF.

This clonotype has ten or more counts. This chain joins TRBV9 and TRBJ2-1, with TRBD2 matching 9 bases. The CDR3 is made up of 17 amino acids. Germline V CDR1 and CDR2: SGDLS, YYNGEE. V lost 2 bases, J lost 0 bases, and 6 bases stayed unmatched. The CDR3 loop reads CASSVDLAGSSYNEQFF. The DNA for the CDR3 is TGTGCCAGCAGCGTGGATCTAGCGGGATCCTCCTACAATGAGCAGTTCTTC.

This clonotype came up a few times. This chain links TRBV7-3 with TRBJ2-2; D is unresolved. Germline CDR1 reads SGHTA; CDR2 reads FQGTGA. CDR3 length equals 13 residues. V lost 6 bases, J lost 5 bases, and 10 bases lay in between. The CDR3 nucleotides read TGTGCCAGCAGTTCGACCCTGACCGGGGAGCTGTTTTTT. Translated: CASSSTLTGELFF.

The sample holds a few counts of this clonotype. V usage is TRBV10-2 and J usage is TRBJ2-7; D might be TRBD1 (5 bases). Trimming took 8 bases from V and 4 from J, leaving 21 bases between them. This CDR3 comprises 15 residues. Germline CDR1 and CDR2: WSHSY and SAAADI. The CDR3 loop reads CASLAGPLTDYEQYF. The CDR3 DNA reads TGCGCCAGCCTCGCAGGGCCTCTCACTGATTACGAGCAGTACTTC.

This clonotype was seen more than once but under ten times. The chain couples TRBV27 to TRBJ2-7; D gene uncertain. The CDR3 length is 15 residues. Trimming cost V 3 bases and J 4 bases, with 16 bases left between them. Germline CDR1 MNHEY, CDR2 SMNVEV (reference sequence). The CDR3 DNA reads as TGTGCCAGCAGTTTCCGGGCCCCCCGTCCTTACGAGCAGTACTTC. Protein product: CASSFRAPRPYEQYF.

This clonotype was picked up many times. The gene calls are TRBV6-5 and TRBJ2-5, with D possibly being TRBD2 (6 bases). V lost 2 bases and J 5 bases, leaving 15 bases between the germline ends. CDR1 is MNHEY and CDR2 is SVGAGI in the germline V gene. CDR3 length: 15 amino acids. The chain's CDR3 is CASSYVRGGDETQYF. CDR3 DNA: TGTGCCAGCAGTTACGTCCGCGGAGGGGACGAGACCCAGTACTTC.

This clonotype was counted ten times or more. The V call is TRBV5-1, the J call TRBJ1-1; no reliable D call. Germline V gene data show CDR1 as SGHRS and CDR2 as YFSETQ. The CDR3 covers 14 residues. V lost 0 bases and J lost 0, with 6 bases in between. CDR3 in amino acids: CASSLGDLNTEAFF. The CDR3 DNA sequence: TGCGCCAGCAGCTTGGGCGACCTGAACACTGAAGCTTTCTTT.

About this clonotype itself: Possible read error: a much larger clone is one base away. The chain is built from TRBV12-3 or TRBV12-4 and TRBJ1-5, with D tentatively TRBD1 (6 bases). The V end was cut by 6 bases, the J end by 9 bases, with 18 bases between. The CDR3 runs 14 residues. CDR3 amino acids: CASSKGDTARPQHF. In DNA form, the CDR3 reads TGTGCCAGCAGCAAGGGGGACACGGCCAGGCCCCAGCATTTT.

In this sample, this clonotype turned up many times. The V call is TRBV28, the J call TRBJ2-1; maybe TRBD1 (6 bases). The CDR3 has 12 residues. Trimming removed 5 bases from V and 9 bases from J, with 11 bases in between. Germline V lookup: CDR1 MDHEN, CDR2 SYDVKM. The CDR3 protein is CASSIQGGEQFF. DNA for the CDR3: TGTGCCAGCAGTATACAGGGTGGTGAGCAGTTCTTC.

The chain uses TRBV20-1 and TRBJ2-2; TRBD2 is a possible D gene (5 bases). V lost 3 bases and J lost 1, with 9 bases in between. The CDR3 loop spans 14 amino acids. Per the germline V gene, CDR1 is DFQATT and CDR2 is SNEGSKA (reference sequence). CDR3 sequence: CSASWRMNTGELFF. The CDR3 DNA is TGCAGTGCTAGTTGGAGGATGAACACCGGGGAGCTGTTTTTT.

This clonotype was detected ten times or more. The chain employs TRBV28 and TRBJ2-7; D is unclear. Per the germline V gene, CDR1 is MDHEN and CDR2 is SYDVKM. The CDR3 is made up of 19 amino acids. Deletions cut 6 bases from V and 0 bases from J, with 27 bases between. DNA for the CDR3: TGTGCCAGCAGATCGAACATTGATCGCCTTAGGTCACCCTCCTACGAGCAGTACTTC. As protein: CASRSNIDRLRSPSYEQYF.

This clonotype was counted many times. The rearrangement uses TRBV20-1 and TRBJ2-7, with D possibly matching TRBD1 (6 bases). This CDR3 has 14 amino acids. V lost 5 bases and J lost 3, with 17 bases in between. Per germline, CDR1 DFQATT and CDR2 SNEGSKA (reference sequence). The CDR3 DNA is TGCAGTGCTGAACCCGGGACAAACTACTACGAGCAGTACTTC. Translation: CSAEPGTNYYEQYF.

The chain recombines TRBV6-1 with TRBJ2-3; 12 bases align to TRBD2. Trimming took 5 bases from V and 4 from J; bases not matched to a gene: 4. CDR1 and CDR2 from the germline V gene are MNHNS and SASEGT. The CDR3 runs to 15 residues. CDR3 region: CASSPGLAGPDTQYF. DNA for the CDR3: TGTGCCAGCAGTCCGGGACTAGCGGGTCCAGATACGCAGTATTTT.

The chain joins TRBV7-9 to TRBJ2-7, with D hard to call. Trimming took 8 bases from V and 0 from J, leaving 14 bases between them. This CDR3 contains 14 residues. Germline V gives CDR1 SEHNR, CDR2 FQNEAQ (reference sequence). This CDR3 reads CASLGPRSSYEQYF. The DNA of the CDR3 is TGTGCCAGCTTAGGGCCGCGCAGCTCCTACGAGCAGTACTTC.

This clonotype has at least ten counts. CDR3 sequence (DNA): TGTGCCAGCAGCTTATGGGAATTAGGCAATGAGCAGTTCTTC. As protein: CASSLWELGNEQFF. The chain has TRBV7-9 and TRBJ2-1; no clear D gene. Germline V CDR1 and CDR2: SEHNR, FQNEAQ (reference sequence). There are 14 residues in the CDR3. With 2 bases removed from V and 6 bases from J, the gap between germline ends came to 11 bases.

The V and J genes are TRBV4-1 and TRBJ2-1, with 7 bases aligning to TRBD2. Germline lookup yields CDR1 MGHRA and CDR2 YSYEKL. V lost 3 bases, J lost 4 bases, and 12 bases stayed unmatched. The CDR3 is 17 residues long. Here the CDR3 reads CASSHSRGLVAYNEQFF. The CDR3 DNA follows: TGCGCCAGCAGCCATTCCCGTGGACTAGTGGCATACAATGAGCAGTTCTTC.

This sequence joins TRBV20-1 and TRBJ2-1; D uncertain. CDR1 is DFQATT and CDR2 is SNEGSKA in the germline V gene (reference sequence). With 4 bases removed from V and 3 bases from J, the gap between germline ends came to 16 bases. The CDR3 consists of 15 residues. CDR3 DNA sequence: TGCAGTGCTACCCTCCCCCCCTTGGGCTACAATGAGCAGTTCTTC. Amino acid sequence: CSATLPPLGYNEQFF.

This chain joins TRBV9 and TRBJ2-7; D may be TRBD2 (5 bases). The V gene's germline CDR1 is SGDLS and CDR2 YYNGEE. The CDR3 length is 13 residues. Deletions cut 4 bases from V and 2 bases from J, with 10 bases between. The CDR3 bases are TGTGCCAGCAGCAAGTCGGGGACCTACGAGCAGTACTTC. Protein product: CASSKSGTYEQYF.

This clonotype has at least ten counts. The chain is built from TRBV6-2 or TRBV6-3 and TRBJ2-5; tentative D call: TRBD2 (6 bases). V lost 4 bases and J 5 bases, leaving 14 bases between the germline ends. This CDR3 spans 14 amino acids. Germline CDR1 MNHEY, CDR2 SVGEGT. The CDR3 sequence: CASSSRRARETQYF. The CDR3 bases are TGTGCCAGCAGTTCGCGGAGGGCCCGGGAGACCCAGTACTTC.

This clonotype has a count of ten or more. The rearrangement uses TRBV7-2 and TRBJ2-7; the D call may be TRBD1 or TRBD2 (6 bases each). Trimming took 5 bases from V and 0 from J, leaving 11 bases between them. The CDR3 is made up of 14 amino acids. The V gene's germline CDR1 is SGHTA and CDR2 FQGNSA. CDR3 DNA: TGTGCCAGCAGCCATCGGGGGCCCTCCTACGAGCAGTACTTC. This gives the protein CASSHRGPSYEQYF.

The V and J genes are TRBV5-5 and TRBJ1-1; 9 nucleotides line up with TRBD1. From germline, CDR1 is SGHKS and CDR2 YYEKEE (reference sequence). Losses at the gene ends were 4 bases for V and 5 bases for J; bases not matched to a gene: 12. The CDR3 spans 16 residues. CDR3 nucleotide sequence: TGTGCCAGCAGCCCGCGTTATACAGGGGGCGGTACTGAAGCTTTCTTT. Translating it yields CASSPRYTGGGTEAFF.

This clonotype was observed at least ten times. This chain joins TRBV12-3 or TRBV12-4 and TRBJ2-7, with D maybe TRBD2 (7 bases). V was pared by 1 base and J by 6 bases, with 16 bases between. The length of the CDR3 is 15 residues. The CDR3 region is CASSLEGGQFAEQYF. The CDR3 nucleotides are TGTGCCAGCAGTTTAGAGGGGGGGCAGTTTGCCGAGCAGTACTTC.

This clonotype was observed many times. The chain joins TRBV29-1 to TRBJ1-2, with 8 bases fitting TRBD1. Germline V gives CDR1 SQVTM, CDR2 ANQGSEA. This CDR3 is 12 amino acids long. Germline trimming cut 6 bases from V and 5 bases from J; bases unmatched to any gene: 5. CDR3 nucleotides: TGCAGCGTGGACAGGGAGACTTATGGCTACACCTTC. Translation gives CSVDRETYGYTF.

J is TRBJ2-7 and V is TRBV12-3 or TRBV12-4; possibly TRBD1 for D (5 bases). This CDR3 contains 15 residues. The V end lost 3 bases, the J end lost 0 bases, and 12 bases lay between the germline ends. CDR3: CASSLADKISYEQYF. The CDR3 DNA sequence: TGTGCCAGCAGTTTGGCGGACAAGATCTCCTACGAGCAGTACTTC.

The sample holds many counts of this clonotype. The V and J genes are TRBV11-3 and TRBJ2-2; D call uncertain. The V gene's germline CDR1 is SGHNT and CDR2 YENEEA. The CDR3 covers 14 residues. The V end was cut by 3 bases, the J end by 8 bases, with 13 bases between. The CDR3 region has the DNA TGTGCCAGCAGCTTTAGGAGCGAAAGTGGGGAGCTGTTTTTT. Amino acid sequence: CASSFRSESGELFF.

This clonotype was detected ten times or more. This chain joins TRBV7-3 and TRBJ2-1, with D possibly matching TRBD2 (5 bases). The CDR3 is 16 residues long. Germline V lookup: CDR1 SGHTA, CDR2 FQGTGA. The V end was cut by 3 bases, the J end by 4 bases, with 16 bases between. CDR3 DNA: TGTGCCAGCAGCTTCGGACTCGGACCCCCTTACAATGAGCAGTTCTTC. Translating it yields CASSFGLGPPYNEQFF.

Many counts were recorded for this clonotype. The chain links TRBV25-1 to TRBJ2-1; D unclear. Germline CDR1 and CDR2: MGHDK and SYGVNS. V dropped 6 bases and J dropped 2 bases, with 11 bases sitting between them. The CDR3 has 14 residues. CDR3 region: CASSGPIAYNEQFF. As DNA, the CDR3 is TGTGCCAGCAGCGGACCGATTGCCTACAATGAGCAGTTCTTC.

In its sample, this clonotype was seen many times. J is TRBJ2-5 and V is TRBV7-2; D could derive from TRBD1 or TRBD2 (5 bases each). This CDR3 region has 14 residues. V was clipped by 5 bases and J by 1 base, with 11 bases between them. The germline V gene has CDR1 SGHTA and CDR2 FQGNSA. In DNA, the CDR3 is TGTGCCAGCAGCAACGTGAGGGGCCAAGAGACCCAGTACTTC. It is translated as CASSNVRGQETQYF.